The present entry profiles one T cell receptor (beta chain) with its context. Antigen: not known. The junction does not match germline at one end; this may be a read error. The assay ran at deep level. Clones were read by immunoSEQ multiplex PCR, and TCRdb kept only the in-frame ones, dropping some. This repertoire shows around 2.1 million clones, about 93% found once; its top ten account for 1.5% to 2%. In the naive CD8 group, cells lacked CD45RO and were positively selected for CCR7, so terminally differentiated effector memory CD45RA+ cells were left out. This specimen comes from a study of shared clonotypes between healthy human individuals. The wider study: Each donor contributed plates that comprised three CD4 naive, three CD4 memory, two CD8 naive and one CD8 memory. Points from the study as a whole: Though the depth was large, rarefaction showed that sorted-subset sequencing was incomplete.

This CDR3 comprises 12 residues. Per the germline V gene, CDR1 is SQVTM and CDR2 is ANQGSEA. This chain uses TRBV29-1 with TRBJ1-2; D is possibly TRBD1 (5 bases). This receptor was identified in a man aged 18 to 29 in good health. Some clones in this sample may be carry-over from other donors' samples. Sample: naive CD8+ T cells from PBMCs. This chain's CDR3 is CSVEDSPFFSTF. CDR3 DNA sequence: TGCAGCGTGGAAGACAGCCCATTTTTCTCCACCTTC. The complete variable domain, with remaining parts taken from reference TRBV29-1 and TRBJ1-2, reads SAVISQKPSRDICQRGTSLTIQCQVDSQVTMMFWYRQQPGQSLTLIATANQGSEATYESGFVIDKFPISRPNLTFSTLTVSNMSPEDSSIYLCSVEDSPFFSTFGSGTRLTVV.